The source of this T cell receptor (beta chain) is a study of monozygotic twins with inflammatory bowel disease. Findings of the study overall: Variability may have been added to patient repertoires by differing immunosuppressive treatments. It was in IBD patients that TCRbeta diversity (inverse Simpson) was lower than in healthy co-twins. Researchers report that IBD patients shared fewer clonotypes with others than healthy twins, especially amid disease activity.

Germline V gene data show CDR1 as MNHNS and CDR2 as SASEGT. The CDR3 has 14 residues. For each CDR3 protein, TCRdb gives one entry from its re-call of the 5' RACE reads, without DNA. This repertoire includes some 440,000 distinct CDR3 sequences. In regard to this clonotype: Its target is not known.

The J gene is TRBJ2-3, the V gene TRBV6-1. What was sequenced was blood. The clonotype originates from a human donor with ulcerative colitis or Crohn's disease, or a healthy co-twin of an affected twin (not recorded which). CDR3 loop: CASSLAVSTDTQYF.